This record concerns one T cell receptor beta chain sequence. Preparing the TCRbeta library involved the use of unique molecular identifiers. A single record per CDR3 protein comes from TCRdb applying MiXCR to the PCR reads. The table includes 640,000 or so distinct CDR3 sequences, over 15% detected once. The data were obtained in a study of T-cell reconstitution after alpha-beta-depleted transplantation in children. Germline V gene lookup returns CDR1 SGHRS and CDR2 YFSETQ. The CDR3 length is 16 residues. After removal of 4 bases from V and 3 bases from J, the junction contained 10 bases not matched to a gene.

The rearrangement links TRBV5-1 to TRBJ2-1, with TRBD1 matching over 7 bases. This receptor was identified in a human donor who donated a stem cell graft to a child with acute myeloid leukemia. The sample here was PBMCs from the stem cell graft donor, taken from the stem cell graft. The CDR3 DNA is TGCGCCAGCAGCGACAGCTCCGGGACAGTCTACAATGAGCAGTTCTTC. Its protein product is CASSDSSGTVYNEQFF.